This TCR beta chain is from a study of blood T cell repertoires in COVID-19. Libraries were prepared by immunoSEQ multiplex PCR; TCRdb keeps only in-frame clonotypes and omits some of them. The sample contains more than 300,000 clones, 87% of which appear only once. The sequence was obtained from a woman aged 30 to 39 with COVID-19, enrolled during active disease. The sequenced sample was peripheral blood.

This chain's CDR3 is CASSYFAVWRSGELFF. The CDR3 DNA reads TGTGCCAGCAGTTACTTTGCCGTCTGGAGATCCGGGGAGCTGTTTTTT. The chain has TRBV6-2 or TRBV6-3 and TRBJ2-2; the D is unclear. CDR1 is MNHEY, CDR2 SVGEGT, per germline. V dropped 1 base and J dropped 6 bases, with 15 bases sitting between them. The CDR3 extends over 16 amino acids.